This record concerns one T cell receptor beta chain sequence. This clone is a singleton in its sample. Its recognized antigen is unknown. One base away there is no much larger clone; base qualities are not given. The library was prepared using the immunoSEQ multiplex PCR assay. To provide template for TCR sequencing, every sample had RNA extracted and reverse transcribed into cDNA. First-strand cDNA was synthesized with SuperScript III using a 2:1 mix of oligo-dT and random hexamers. A synthetic immune receptor repertoire was used to assess amplification bias, and residual bias was removed computationally. The original pipeline was this. Raw reads were preprocessed to remove errors, and CDR3 was defined by IMGT conventions from the conserved cysteine to phenylalanine. Clonality was calculated as 1 minus Shannon entropy normalized by log2 of the number of productive unique TCRs. Scalp TCRbeta sequences were cross-referenced with sorted blood CD4 and CD8 repertoires so that the CD4 or CD8 identity of scalp clones could be inferred. This immuneACCESS table, as held by TCRdb, lists in-frame sequences with V and J called but not all clones. Of the missing ones, under half trace to an unresolved V gene in checked studies; the others have no known cause. The DNA gave D and trimming, while V, J and clone size come from that table. The sample table lists 130,000 to 150,000 clones, approximately 56% of them with a count of one. 35% to 40% of the sample is taken by the ten largest.

After PBMCs were isolated by density centrifugation and stained for CD3, CD4 and CD8, a FACSAria was used to sort CD4+ and CD8+ T cells. Scalp biopsies and blood samples were obtained from unaffected controls. This specimen belongs to a study of CD8+ T cells in alopecia areata (dated by TCRdb to 2016 to 2018). For the wider study: The study used high-throughput TCRbeta sequencing to examine T cell clonal expansion in alopecia areata, in both the C3H/HeJ mouse model and human patients. RNA came from the PAXgene miRNA kit for fixed scalp, the miRNeasy kit for PBMCs, and the RNeasy kit for mouse skin. TCRbeta CDR3 regions were amplified by immunoSEQ multiplex PCR using 35 Vbeta forward and 13 Jbeta reverse primers. Scalp clonality was compared among normal scalp (n=4), patchy alopecia areata scalp (n=8), and alopecia totalis/universalis scalp (n=8). Human TCRbeta sequencing covered scalp tissue and sorted CD4+ and CD8+ peripheral blood T cells from patchy and totalis/universalis alopecia areata patients and healthy controls.

Broad study findings and their caveats: Resident alphabeta T cells in normal human skin are also sequenced, complicating scalp TCR repertoire analysis, unlike mouse skin dominated by gammadelta T cells. Compared with normal scalp, lesional scalp had higher clonality and more expanded CD8+ clones, particularly in alopecia totalis/universalis, a pattern that suggests antigenic drive. Compared with mice, TCR sequences shared between patients were less clear, possibly partly because of HLA diversity across the patient population.

The sample taken for sequencing was CD8+ T cells sorted from blood. The TCR sequence derives from a human donor in good health.

The CDR3 protein is CASSQDRATQYF. The sequence in DNA is TGTGCCAGCAGCCAAGATAGGGCGACCCAGTACTTC. The chain links TRBV13 with TRBJ2-5; the D gene identity is not certain. The cysteine opens and the phenylalanine closes a CDR3 of 12 amino acids. CDR3 DNA is the only sequence kept; it has 36 bases, read in frame from the first base. The germline ends are 11 bases apart after V is trimmed by 5 bases and J by 7 bases. The germline V gene (reference sequence) sets CDR1 to PRHDT and CDR2 to FYEKMQ.